This T cell receptor beta chain emerged from a study of response to subunit inactivated influenza vaccine. About this clonotype itself: Its specificity is unknown.

General study results and limits: Every seasonal influenza vaccination brings in few new T cells, the authors suggested.

Using its own MiXCR run on the RT-PCR reads, TCRdb lists one record per CDR3 protein. This table has about 500,000 distinct CDR3 sequences, more than 7% appearing once. The CDR3 totals 13 residues. V shed 0 bases and J shed 6 bases, with 10 bases lying between them. The V gene's germline CDR1 is SGDLS and CDR2 YYNGEE. This TCR derives from a man aged 45-69 years who received an inactivated influenza vaccine. The genes are TRBV9 and TRBJ2-7, with D possibly called TRBD1 or TRBD2 (5 bases each). Here the sequenced sample was PBMCs from blood, taken around 25 months after vaccination. The CDR3 region has the DNA TGTGCCAGCAGCGTAGTGTCCGGGACCGAGCAGTACTTC. This sequence encodes CASSVVSGTEQYF. Combining the CDR3 with reference TRBV9 and TRBJ2-7 gives the whole variable domain DSGVTQTPKHLITATGQRVTLRCSPRSGDLSVYWYQQSLDQGLQFLIQYYNGEERAKGNILERFSAQQFPDLHSELNLSSLELGDSALYFCASSVVSGTEQYFGPGTRLTVT.